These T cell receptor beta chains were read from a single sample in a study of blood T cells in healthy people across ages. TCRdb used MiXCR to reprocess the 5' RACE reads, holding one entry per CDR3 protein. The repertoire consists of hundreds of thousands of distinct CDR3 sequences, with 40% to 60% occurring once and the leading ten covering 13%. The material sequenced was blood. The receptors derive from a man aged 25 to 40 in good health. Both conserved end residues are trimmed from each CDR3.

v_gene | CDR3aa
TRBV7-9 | ASSLGTGGINEQF
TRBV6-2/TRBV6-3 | ASSPQGVTGANVLT
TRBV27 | ASSWQGAYEQY
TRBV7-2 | ASSLAGSSYNEQF
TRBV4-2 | ASSQERQGAYEKLF
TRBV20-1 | SAGLAGVGETQY
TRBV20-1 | SVVKGGNQPQH
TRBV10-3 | AIRNPGPGPETQY
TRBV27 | ASSLPGQAEQY
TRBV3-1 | ASSPLGEEDTQY
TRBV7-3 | ASSWGGGHDTQY
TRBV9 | ASSPTTGDLETQY
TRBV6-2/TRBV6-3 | ASSYSPGGQETQY
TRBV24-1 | ATSDAGTPSSYNEQF
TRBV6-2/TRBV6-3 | ASSQDRTQETQY
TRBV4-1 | ASSPGHQETQY
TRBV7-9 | ASSFRQGRNTEAF
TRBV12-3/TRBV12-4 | ASSLAVRAGGSTGELF
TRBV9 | ASSEGIAGVQETQY
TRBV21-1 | ARRAGRTSNEQF